This T cell receptor beta chain emerged from a study of cytomegalovirus exposure and HLA in healthy donors. This clone was observed a few times. This CDR3 is 15 amino acids long. From germline, CDR1 is LNHDA and CDR2 SQIVND (reference sequence). Trimming took 5 bases from V and 7 from J, leaving 17 bases between them. It was with 60 Vbeta and 13 Jbeta primers that the PCR ran. TCRdb's copy holds only in-frame clones and misses some; the assay was immunoSEQ multiplex PCR. Seen here are about 200,000 clones, about 83% observed once, and the top ten hold approximately 1.8%. V usage is TRBV19 and J usage is TRBJ1-4, with D unresolved. The TCR was taken from a man between 35 and 55 years old in good health and CMV-seropositive. The sequenced sample consisted of PBMCs. The CDR3 loop reads CASSVGVATGEKLFF. CDR3 coding DNA: TGTGCCAGTAGTGTCGGAGTAGCAACTGGTGAAAAACTGTTTTTT.